These T cell receptor beta chains were read from a single sample in a study of tumor T cells in aggressive B-cell lymphoma. Sequenced by immunoSEQ multiplex PCR; TCRdb stores in-frame clones only, minus some. The sample holds approximately 11,000 clones, about 91% seen once. Sample: tumor tissue. The source is an adult with diffuse large B cell lymphoma. CDR3s include the opening cysteine and the closing phenylalanine or tryptophan. The D gene is left open where the match is weak. The listing skips clone size in some rows; elsewhere it reads once, few, many or a size class.

j_call: TRBJ2-5; d_call: TRBD1; v_call: TRBV7-9; clone_size: -; cdr3_aa: CASSSGTGTKTQYF; cdr3_nt: TGTGCCAGCAGCTCCGGGACAGGGACCAAGACCCAGTACTTC
j_call: TRBJ2-1; d_call: -; v_call: TRBV5-1; clone_size: once; cdr3_aa: CAGSLDSYNEQFF; cdr3_nt: TGCGCCGGCAGCTTGGACAGCTACAATGAGCAGTTCTTC
j_call: TRBJ2-7; d_call: TRBD2; v_call: TRBV11-2; clone_size: -; cdr3_aa: CASSLDQASGTYEQYF; cdr3_nt: TGTGCCAGCAGCTTAGATCAGGCTAGCGGAACCTACGAGCAGTACTTC
j_call: TRBJ2-3; d_call: -; v_call: TRBV29-1; clone_size: -; cdr3_aa: CSVAYLSVDTQYF; cdr3_nt: TGCAGCGTTGCGTACCTATCGGTGGATACGCAGTATTTT
j_call: TRBJ1-5; d_call: -; v_call: TRBV4-2; clone_size: -; cdr3_aa: CASSQELQANQPQHF; cdr3_nt: TGTGCCAGCAGCCAAGAATTACAGGCCAATCAGCCCCAGCATTTT
j_call: TRBJ2-1; d_call: -; v_call: TRBV28; clone_size: -; cdr3_aa: CASSWGVSRNEQFF; cdr3_nt: TGTGCCAGCAGCTGGGGGGTTAGTAGGAATGAGCAGTTCTTC
j_call: TRBJ1-1; d_call: -; v_call: TRBV20-1; clone_size: -; cdr3_aa: CSAPVGAHAFF; cdr3_nt: TGCAGTGCCCCGGTGGGGGCACATGCTTTCTTT
j_call: TRBJ2-7; d_call: TRBD2; v_call: TRBV29-1; clone_size: -; cdr3_aa: CSVEDPSGRELGEQYF; cdr3_nt: TGCAGCGTTGAAGACCCTAGCGGGAGAGAATTGGGTGAGCAGTACTTC
j_call: TRBJ1-6; d_call: TRBD1; v_call: TRBV7-2; clone_size: -; cdr3_aa: CASSLAQGYSPLHF; cdr3_nt: TGTGCCAGCAGCTTAGCACAGGGGTACTCACCCCTCCACTTT
j_call: TRBJ2-5; d_call: -; v_call: TRBV7-2; clone_size: -; cdr3_aa: CASSLAGGQETQYF; cdr3_nt: TGTGCCAGCAGCTTAGCAGGGGGCCAAGAGACCCAGTACTTC
j_call: TRBJ1-2; d_call: TRBD1; v_call: TRBV29-1; clone_size: -; cdr3_aa: CSATGQRREGYTF; cdr3_nt: TGCAGCGCCACGGGACAGCGGAGGGAGGGCTACACCTTC
j_call: TRBJ1-4; d_call: -; v_call: TRBV19; clone_size: -; cdr3_aa: CASRTRGRDEKLFF; cdr3_nt: TGTGCCAGTAGGACACGGGGGAGGGATGAAAAACTGTTTTTT
j_call: TRBJ2-7; d_call: -; v_call: TRBV14; clone_size: once; cdr3_aa: CASSRRGGWNEQYF; cdr3_nt: TGTGCCAGCAGCCGGCGGGGTGGGTGGAACGAGCAGTACTTC
j_call: TRBJ2-3; d_call: -; v_call: TRBV5-4; clone_size: -; cdr3_aa: CASSPGRAYTDTQYF; cdr3_nt: TGTGCCAGCAGCCCCGGGCGGGCATACACAGATACGCAGTATTTT
j_call: TRBJ2-7; d_call: TRBD2; v_call: TRBV6-1; clone_size: -; cdr3_aa: CASSEFSTGGSYEQYF; cdr3_nt: TGTGCCAGCAGTGAGTTTTCAACGGGAGGGTCCTACGAGCAGTACTTC
j_call: TRBJ2-1; d_call: TRBD2; v_call: TRBV5-1; clone_size: -; cdr3_aa: CASRRPSGSEQFF; cdr3_nt: TGCGCCAGCAGACGGCCTAGCGGGAGCGAGCAGTTCTTC
j_call: TRBJ2-6; d_call: TRBD1; v_call: TRBV15; clone_size: -; cdr3_aa: CATSSVGTAGANVLTF; cdr3_nt: TGTGCCACCAGCAGTGTTGGGACAGCGGGGGCCAACGTCCTGACTTTC
j_call: TRBJ1-1; d_call: -; v_call: TRBV11-2; clone_size: -; cdr3_aa: CASSPPAGARYTEAFF; cdr3_nt: TGTGCCAGCAGCCCACCAGCAGGGGCACGGTACACTGAAGCTTTCTTT
j_call: TRBJ1-1; d_call: -; v_call: TRBV9; clone_size: -; cdr3_aa: CASSAGTGRNTEAFF; cdr3_nt: TGTGCCAGCAGCGCAGGTACAGGGAGAAACACTGAAGCTTTCTTT
j_call: TRBJ2-1; d_call: TRBD2; v_call: TRBV6-1; clone_size: -; cdr3_aa: CASSGLAGAYNEQFF; cdr3_nt: TGTGCCAGCAGTGGGCTAGCGGGGGCCTACAATGAGCAGTTCTTC
j_call: TRBJ1-2; d_call: -; v_call: TRBV5-5; clone_size: -; cdr3_aa: CASSLSQGGYTF; cdr3_nt: TGTGCCAGCAGCTTGTCACAGGGTGGCTACACCTTC
j_call: TRBJ2-5; d_call: -; v_call: TRBV7-2; clone_size: -; cdr3_aa: CASSLMDRWETQYF; cdr3_nt: TGTGCCAGCAGCTTAATGGACAGATGGGAGACCCAGTACTTC
j_call: TRBJ2-1; d_call: -; v_call: TRBV29-1; clone_size: few; cdr3_aa: CSVEENNEQFF; cdr3_nt: TGCAGCGTTGAGGAGAACAATGAGCAGTTCTTC
j_call: TRBJ2-7; d_call: TRBD1; v_call: TRBV18; clone_size: -; cdr3_aa: CASSRTGSSYEQYF; cdr3_nt: TGTGCCAGCTCCCGGACAGGGAGCTCCTACGAGCAGTACTTC
j_call: TRBJ2-5; d_call: TRBD1; v_call: TRBV19; clone_size: -; cdr3_aa: CASAYQTGGGEETQYF; cdr3_nt: TGTGCCAGTGCCTACCAGACAGGGGGGGGAGAGGAGACCCAGTACTTC
j_call: TRBJ2-3; d_call: -; v_call: TRBV21-1; clone_size: -; cdr3_aa: CASSKPGLAAPSTDTQYF; cdr3_nt: TGTGCCAGCAGCAAACCGGGACTAGCGGCCCCCTCCACAGATACGCAGTATTTT
j_call: TRBJ1-2; d_call: -; v_call: TRBV20-1; clone_size: -; cdr3_aa: CSASGTAGYTF; cdr3_nt: TGCAGTGCTAGCGGGACTGCCGGCTACACCTTC
j_call: TRBJ1-1; d_call: -; v_call: TRBV28; clone_size: -; cdr3_aa: CASSPAGPNTEAFF; cdr3_nt: TGTGCCAGCAGTCCCGCGGGACCGAACACTGAAGCTTTCTTT
j_call: TRBJ2-2; d_call: TRBD2; v_call: TRBV5-1; clone_size: -; cdr3_aa: CASSLRTSGSANTGELFF; cdr3_nt: TGCGCCAGCAGCTTGAGGACTAGCGGGAGTGCGAACACCGGGGAGCTGTTTTTT
j_call: TRBJ2-1; d_call: TRBD2; v_call: TRBV27; clone_size: -; cdr3_aa: CASSWREGRGHEQFF; cdr3_nt: TGTGCCAGCAGCTGGCGGGAGGGCCGGGGTCATGAGCAGTTCTTC
j_call: TRBJ1-2; d_call: TRBD1; v_call: TRBV23-1; clone_size: -; cdr3_aa: CASSQRGTGTF; cdr3_nt: TGCGCCAGCAGTCAGCGCGGGACAGGCACCTTC
j_call: TRBJ2-7; d_call: TRBD1; v_call: TRBV6-5; clone_size: -; cdr3_aa: CASSQKWDRQYEQYF; cdr3_nt: TGTGCCAGCTCGCAAAAATGGGACAGGCAATACGAGCAGTACTTC
j_call: TRBJ2-7; d_call: TRBD1; v_call: TRBV6-5; clone_size: -; cdr3_aa: CASSATGGPYEQYF; cdr3_nt: TGTGCCAGCAGTGCAACAGGGGGTCCTTACGAGCAGTACTTC
j_call: TRBJ2-2; d_call: TRBD2; v_call: TRBV28; clone_size: -; cdr3_aa: CASSGSGTGGKLFF; cdr3_nt: TGTGCCAGCAGTGGTAGCGGGACCGGGGGGAAGCTGTTTTTT
j_call: TRBJ2-1; d_call: TRBD2; v_call: TRBV11-2; clone_size: -; cdr3_aa: CASSYMTSGIGEQFF; cdr3_nt: TGTGCCAGCAGCTACATGACTAGCGGGATCGGTGAGCAGTTCTTC
j_call: TRBJ1-6; d_call: -; v_call: TRBV5-6; clone_size: -; cdr3_aa: CASSRGTRTYNSPLHF; cdr3_nt: TGTGCCAGCAGCCGTGGGACAAGGACGTATAATTCACCCCTCCACTTT
j_call: TRBJ2-5; d_call: -; v_call: TRBV20-1; clone_size: -; cdr3_aa: CSAVARETQYF; cdr3_nt: TGCAGTGCTGTTGCTCGGGAGACCCAGTACTTC
j_call: TRBJ1-5; d_call: -; v_call: TRBV6-1; clone_size: once; cdr3_aa: CASSQVTGRGQPQHF; cdr3_nt: TGTGCCAGCAGCCAAGTTACAGGGCGAGGTCAGCCCCAGCATTTT
j_call: TRBJ2-2; d_call: -; v_call: TRBV19; clone_size: -; cdr3_aa: CASSKWTVGTGELFF; cdr3_nt: TGTGCCAGTAGTAAATGGACAGTAGGCACCGGGGAGCTGTTTTTT